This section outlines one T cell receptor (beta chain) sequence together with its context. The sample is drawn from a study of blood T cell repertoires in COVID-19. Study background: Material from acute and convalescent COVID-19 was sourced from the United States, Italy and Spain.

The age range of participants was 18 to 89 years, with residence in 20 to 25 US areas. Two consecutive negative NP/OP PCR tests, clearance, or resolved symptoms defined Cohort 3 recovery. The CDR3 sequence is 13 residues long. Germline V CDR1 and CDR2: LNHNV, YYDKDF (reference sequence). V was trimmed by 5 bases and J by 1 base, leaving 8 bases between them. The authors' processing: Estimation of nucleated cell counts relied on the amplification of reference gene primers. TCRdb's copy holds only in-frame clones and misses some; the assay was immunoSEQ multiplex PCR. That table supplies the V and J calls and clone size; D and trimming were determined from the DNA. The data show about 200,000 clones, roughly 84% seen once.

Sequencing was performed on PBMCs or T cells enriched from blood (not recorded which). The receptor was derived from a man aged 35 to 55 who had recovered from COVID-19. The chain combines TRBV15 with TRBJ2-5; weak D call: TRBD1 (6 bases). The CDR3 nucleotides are TGTGCCACCAGCTACAGGGCCCAAGAGACCCAGTACTTC. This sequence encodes CATSYRAQETQYF.